These T cell receptor beta chains were read from a single sample in a study of T-cell memory formation after mild COVID-19. TCRdb analysed the 5' RACE reads with MiXCR anew, one entry per CDR3 protein. The sample holds about 140,000 distinct CDR3 sequences; roughly 6.3% are singletons and the top ten take around 1.9%. Sequencing was carried out using PBMCs or a T cell subset sorted from them (not recorded which). Receptors were obtained from an adult woman who had mild COVID-19 (a few samples of this study predate the infection). Cell type and time point are not known. Both conserved end residues are part of each CDR3. Fields, in order: J gene, V gene, clone size, D gene, CDR3 DNA, CDR3 protein. A D gene is named only where the DNA matches it firmly. Some rows have no size entry. The others give once, few or many, or a class for an expanded clone.

j_call: TRBJ2-7
v_call: TRBV25-1
clone_size: few
d_call: .
cdr3_nt: TGTGCCAGCAGTGAGACAGGAAACTCCTACGAGCAGTACTTC
cdr3_aa: CASSETGNSYEQYF

j_call: TRBJ2-1
v_call: TRBV6-1
clone_size: .
d_call: .
cdr3_nt: TGTGCCAGCAGTGAAAGTCCAGGTCCTTACAATGAGCAGTTCTTC
cdr3_aa: CASSESPGPYNEQFF

j_call: TRBJ1-3
v_call: TRBV2
clone_size: few
d_call: TRBD1
cdr3_nt: TGTGGCGCTTCAAGGCAGGGGGCTGGAAACACCATATATTTT
cdr3_aa: CGASRQGAGNTIYF

j_call: TRBJ2-3
v_call: TRBV7-6
clone_size: many
d_call: TRBD2
cdr3_nt: TGTGCCAGCAGCCCGTTAGCGGGAGCGACCGATACGCAGTATTTT
cdr3_aa: CASSPLAGATDTQYF

j_call: TRBJ1-2
v_call: TRBV5-1
clone_size: .
d_call: .
cdr3_nt: TGCGCCAGCAGCTTGGACAGCCCGGCGGGGGGCTATGGCTACACCTTC
cdr3_aa: CASSLDSPAGGYGYTF

j_call: TRBJ2-1
v_call: TRBV20-1
clone_size: few
d_call: .
cdr3_nt: TGCAGTGCTAGAGACCCGGCCCGAAGCTCCTACAATGAGCAGTTCTTC
cdr3_aa: CSARDPARSSYNEQFF

j_call: TRBJ2-3
v_call: TRBV6-1
clone_size: many
d_call: .
cdr3_nt: TGTGCCAGCAGCGTGGTAAGAGATACGCAGTATTTT
cdr3_aa: CASSVVRDTQYF

j_call: TRBJ1-1
v_call: TRBV5-1
clone_size: .
d_call: TRBD1
cdr3_nt: TGCGCCAGCAAGCCCCCGGGACAGGCGAACACTGAAGCTTTCTTT
cdr3_aa: CASKPPGQANTEAFF

j_call: TRBJ2-3
v_call: TRBV4-1
clone_size: many
d_call: .
cdr3_nt: TGCGCCAGCACCACCCTCGGGGGACCCCGGGGATCAGATACGCAGTATTTT
cdr3_aa: CASTTLGGPRGSDTQYF

j_call: TRBJ2-5
v_call: TRBV6-5
clone_size: many
d_call: TRBD2
cdr3_nt: TGTGCCAGCAGCAACCCCGCGGGGGGCCAAGAGACCCAGTACTTC
cdr3_aa: CASSNPAGGQETQYF

j_call: TRBJ2-1
v_call: TRBV5-1
clone_size: .
d_call: .
cdr3_nt: TGCGCCAGCAGCCCTCGAGAGCGTTTACAGGAGCAGTTCTTC
cdr3_aa: CASSPRERLQEQFF